The rows below give T cell receptor beta chains drawn from one sample of a study of blood T cell repertoires in COVID-19. The repertoire was sequenced with immunoSEQ multiplex PCR; TCRdb's copy has only in-frame clones and lacks some. The table lists roughly 250,000 clones, 85% to 95% of them singletons. The sequenced sample was PBMCs or T cells enriched from blood (not recorded which). The receptors derive from a woman aged 18 to 35 who had recovered from COVID-19. CDR3s leave out the opening cysteine and the closing phenylalanine or tryptophan.

v_call: TRBV5-4
cdr3_aa: ASRKTSGRYIDEQF

v_call: TRBV7-8
cdr3_aa: ASSPGGTGVIYEQY

v_call: TRBV10-3
cdr3_aa: AISELQGEILF

v_call: TRBV5-8
cdr3_aa: ASSLPGQGVYGYT

v_call: TRBV7-9
cdr3_aa: ASSLSGGLGTEAF

v_call: TRBV28
cdr3_aa: ASSLRDTEAF

v_call: TRBV25-1
cdr3_aa: ASSPSRGARGRETQY

v_call: TRBV7-9
cdr3_aa: ASSARGGGNTEAF

v_call: TRBV9
cdr3_aa: ASSGKVAGFNEQF

v_call: TRBV18
cdr3_aa: ASSPVQGTGNTIY

v_call: TRBV9
cdr3_aa: ASSVGSSAYNEQF

v_call: TRBV7-2
cdr3_aa: ASSLGHQTYEQY

v_call: TRBV5-1
cdr3_aa: ASRLDFGNTIY

v_call: TRBV19
cdr3_aa: ASSMKGQGFEQY

v_call: TRBV13
cdr3_aa: ASSPGRGYSTDTQY

v_call: TRBV15
cdr3_aa: ATSNGESAGELF

v_call: TRBV7-6
cdr3_aa: ASSPGQNSPLH

v_call: TRBV18
cdr3_aa: ASSRGQYQPQH

v_call: TRBV9
cdr3_aa: ASSVDRQGSGYT

v_call: TRBV5-1
cdr3_aa: ASSRTGGITEAF

v_call: TRBV2
cdr3_aa: ASSETGNGEGGTDTQY

v_call: TRBV29-1
cdr3_aa: SVLPGGFDEQY

v_call: TRBV5-1
cdr3_aa: ASSFQLAEFENEQF